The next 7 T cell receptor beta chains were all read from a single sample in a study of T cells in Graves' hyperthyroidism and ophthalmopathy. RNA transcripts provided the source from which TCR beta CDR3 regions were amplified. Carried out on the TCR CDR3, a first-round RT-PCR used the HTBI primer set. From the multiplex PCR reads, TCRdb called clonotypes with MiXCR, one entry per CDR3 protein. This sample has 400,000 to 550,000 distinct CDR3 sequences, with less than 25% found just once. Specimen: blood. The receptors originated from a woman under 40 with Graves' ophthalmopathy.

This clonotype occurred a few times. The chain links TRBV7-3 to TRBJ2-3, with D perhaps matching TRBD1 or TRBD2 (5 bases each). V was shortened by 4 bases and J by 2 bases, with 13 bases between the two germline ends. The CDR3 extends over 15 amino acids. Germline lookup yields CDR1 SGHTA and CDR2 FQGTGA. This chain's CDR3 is CASSSGRMTTDTQYF. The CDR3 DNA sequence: TGTGCCAGCAGCTCGGGACGGATGACCACAGATACGCAGTATTTT.

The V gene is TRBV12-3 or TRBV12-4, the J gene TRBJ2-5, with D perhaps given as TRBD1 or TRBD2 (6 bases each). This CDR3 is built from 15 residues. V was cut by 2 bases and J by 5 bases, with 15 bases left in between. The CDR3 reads CASSLLQGGTETQYF. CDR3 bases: TGTGCCAGCAGTTTATTACAGGGCGGGACCGAGACCCAGTACTTC.

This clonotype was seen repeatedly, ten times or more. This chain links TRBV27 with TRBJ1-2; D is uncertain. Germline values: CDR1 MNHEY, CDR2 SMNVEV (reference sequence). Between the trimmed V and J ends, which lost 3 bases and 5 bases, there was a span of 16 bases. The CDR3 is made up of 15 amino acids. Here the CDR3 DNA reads TGTGCCAGCAGTTTTGTGGGGTTAAGGGAGTATGGCTACACCTTC. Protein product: CASSFVGLREYGYTF.

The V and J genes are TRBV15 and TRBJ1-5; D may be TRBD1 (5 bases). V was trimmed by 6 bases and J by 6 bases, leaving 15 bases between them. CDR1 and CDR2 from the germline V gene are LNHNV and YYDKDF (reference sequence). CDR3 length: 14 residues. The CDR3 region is CATSPGLEGQPQHF. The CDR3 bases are TGTGCCACCAGTCCAGGGCTGGAGGGTCAGCCCCAGCATTTT.

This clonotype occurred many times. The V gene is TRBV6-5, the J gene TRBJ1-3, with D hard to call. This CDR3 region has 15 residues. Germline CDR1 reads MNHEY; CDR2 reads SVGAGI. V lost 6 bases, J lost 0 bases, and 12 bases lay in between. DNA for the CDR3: TGTGCCAGCAGACTCGACCGAAACTCTGGAAACACCATATATTTT. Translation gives CASRLDRNSGNTIYF.

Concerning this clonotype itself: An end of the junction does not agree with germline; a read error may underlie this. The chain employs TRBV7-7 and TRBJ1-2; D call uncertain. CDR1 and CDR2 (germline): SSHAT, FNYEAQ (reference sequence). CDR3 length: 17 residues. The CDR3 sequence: CASSLVGARILFYGYTF. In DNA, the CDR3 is TGTGCTAGCAGCTTAGTGGGCGCGAGGATCTTGTTCTATGGCTACACCTTC. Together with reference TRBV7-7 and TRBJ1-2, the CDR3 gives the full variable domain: GAGVSQSPRYKVTKRGQDVTLRCDPISSHATLYWYQQALGQGPEFLTYFNYEAQPDKSGLPSDRFSAERPEGSISTLTIQRTEQRDSAMYRCASSLVGARILFYGYTFGSGTRLTVV.

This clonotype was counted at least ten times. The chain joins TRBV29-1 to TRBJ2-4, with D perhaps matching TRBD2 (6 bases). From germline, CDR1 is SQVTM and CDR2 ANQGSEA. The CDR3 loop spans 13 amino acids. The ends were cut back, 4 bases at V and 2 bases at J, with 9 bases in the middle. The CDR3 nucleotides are TGCAGCGTTGCCGGGGGTTCCAAAAACATTCAGTACTTC. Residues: CSVAGGSKNIQYF.